The clone carrying this T cell receptor beta chain was counted between two and nine times. The repertoire was sequenced with immunoSEQ multiplex PCR; TCRdb's copy has only in-frame clones and lacks some. The data show some 150,000 clones, 85% to 90% seen once. The sample belongs to a study of cytomegalovirus exposure and HLA in healthy donors. From germline, CDR1 is SQVTM and CDR2 ANQGSEA. J lost 4 bases, V lost 4 bases, and 6 bases had no gene match. The CDR3 has 13 residues. This clonotype originated in a young woman in good health and CMV-seropositive. Source material: PBMCs. The V call is TRBV29-1, the J call TRBJ1-2; 7 bases map to TRBD1. CDR3 residues: CSVVLRTGYGYTF. CDR3 DNA sequence: TGCAGCGTTGTGTTACGGACAGGCTATGGCTACACCTTC.